These T cell receptor beta chains were read from a single sample in a study of Ad26.COV2.S vaccination and SARS-CoV-2 variants. Profiled with immunoSEQ multiplex PCR; TCRdb holds only in-frame clones, not every one. This table holds over 110,000 clones, 86% found once. The sample consisted of peripheral blood, taken after recovery from COVID-19. The receptors come from a human donor who had recovered from COVID-19. Each CDR3 is given with its conserved first and last residue. A D gene is named only where the DNA matches it firmly. Size is omitted from some rows. Given values are once, few, many or a class for expanded clones.

j_gene: TRBJ2-1
abundance: -
d_gene: -
v_gene: TRBV14
CDR3nt: TGTGCCAGCAGCCAAGAGGGGAGGCGTACCGGGACTGGGTACAATGAGCAGTTCTTC
CDR3aa: CASSQEGRRTGTGYNEQFF

j_gene: TRBJ2-6
abundance: -
d_gene: -
v_gene: TRBV4-3
CDR3nt: TGCGCCAGCAGCCAAGACCGGGCTCCTGGAGGGCTTGGGGCCAACGTCCTGACTTTC
CDR3aa: CASSQDRAPGGLGANVLTF

j_gene: TRBJ2-1
abundance: -
d_gene: -
v_gene: TRBV6-4
CDR3nt: TGTGCCAGCAACAGAGGGGAGGCATCCAATGAGCAGTTCTTC
CDR3aa: CASNRGEASNEQFF

j_gene: TRBJ1-1
abundance: -
d_gene: -
v_gene: TRBV5-1
CDR3nt: TGCGCCAGCAGCGAGGGGTTCGAGACGGCTTTCTTT
CDR3aa: CASSEGFETAFF

j_gene: TRBJ1-4
abundance: -
d_gene: -
v_gene: TRBV7-2
CDR3nt: TGTGCCAGCAGCTTAGCGGTTACAACTAATGAAAAACTGTTTTTT
CDR3aa: CASSLAVTTNEKLFF

j_gene: TRBJ1-1
abundance: -
d_gene: -
v_gene: TRBV28
CDR3nt: TGTGCCAGCAGACAGGCGAACACTGAAGCTTTCTTT
CDR3aa: CASRQANTEAFF

j_gene: TRBJ1-1
abundance: once
d_gene: TRBD1
v_gene: TRBV4-3
CDR3nt: TGCGCCAGCAGCCGAGACAGGGGGCCCACTGAAGCTTTCTTT
CDR3aa: CASSRDRGPTEAFF

j_gene: TRBJ2-6
abundance: -
d_gene: -
v_gene: TRBV4-3
CDR3nt: TGCGCCAGCAGCCAAGAGAGGGCTGGCGGGGCCAACGTCCTGACTTTC
CDR3aa: CASSQERAGGANVLTF

j_gene: TRBJ1-4
abundance: few
d_gene: -
v_gene: TRBV19
CDR3nt: TGTGCCAGTAGTGCCCCCCGGGACAAAACTAATGAAAAACTGTTTTTT
CDR3aa: CASSAPRDKTNEKLFF

j_gene: TRBJ2-3
abundance: -
d_gene: -
v_gene: TRBV5-1
CDR3nt: TGCGCCAGCAGCGCGACGGCTAACCCCACAGATACGCAGTATTTT
CDR3aa: CASSATANPTDTQYF

j_gene: TRBJ2-3
abundance: -
d_gene: -
v_gene: TRBV7-6
CDR3nt: TGTGCCAGCAGCTTAGCTAGACGGGGAAGTACAGATACGCAGTATTTT
CDR3aa: CASSLARRGSTDTQYF

j_gene: TRBJ2-1
abundance: -
d_gene: -
v_gene: TRBV7-2
CDR3nt: TGTGCCAGCAGCTCACAACACAGGACGAACAATGAGCAGTTCTTC
CDR3aa: CASSSQHRTNNEQFF

j_gene: TRBJ2-1
abundance: -
d_gene: TRBD2
v_gene: TRBV5-1
CDR3nt: TGCGCCAGCAGCCGACGTCTAGCGGGGTCCTACAATGAGCAGTTCTTC
CDR3aa: CASSRRLAGSYNEQFF

j_gene: TRBJ2-7
abundance: -
d_gene: -
v_gene: TRBV7-2
CDR3nt: TGTGCCAGCAGCTCCCTGGCGGGGAGTCTCGAGCAGTACTTC
CDR3aa: CASSSLAGSLEQYF

j_gene: TRBJ2-5
abundance: -
d_gene: TRBD2
v_gene: TRBV7-2
CDR3nt: TGTGCCAGCAGCTTGAAAGTGCTAGCGGGGGGCCTACGGGAAAACTTC
CDR3aa: CASSLKVLAGGLRENF

j_gene: TRBJ2-3
abundance: -
d_gene: TRBD2
v_gene: TRBV27
CDR3nt: TGTGCCAGCAGGCCCTCGAGCGGGGGGGCACCCACAAATACGCAGTATTTT
CDR3aa: CASRPSSGGAPTNTQYF

j_gene: TRBJ1-4
abundance: -
d_gene: -
v_gene: TRBV9
CDR3nt: TGTGCCAGCAGCGTGGGGGGGAATGAAAAACTGTTTTTT
CDR3aa: CASSVGGNEKLFF

j_gene: TRBJ2-7
abundance: -
d_gene: TRBD1
v_gene: TRBV10-3
CDR3nt: TGTGCCACCGGACAGGGACCCTACGAGCAGTACTTC
CDR3aa: CATGQGPYEQYF

j_gene: TRBJ2-3
abundance: -
d_gene: -
v_gene: TRBV19
CDR3nt: TGTGCCTGCAGGGGGGGGGCCACAGATACGCAGTATTTT
CDR3aa: CACRGGATDTQYF

j_gene: TRBJ2-3
abundance: -
d_gene: -
v_gene: TRBV27
CDR3nt: TGTGCCAGCAGTTTACTGGGGATTAAAGATACGCAGTATTTT
CDR3aa: CASSLLGIKDTQYF

j_gene: TRBJ1-1
abundance: -
d_gene: -
v_gene: TRBV10-3
CDR3nt: TGTGCCATCAGCCCGAGTCTGAACACTGAAGCTTTCTTT
CDR3aa: CAISPSLNTEAFF

j_gene: TRBJ1-2
abundance: few
d_gene: -
v_gene: TRBV10-1
CDR3nt: TGCGCCAGCAGTGAGTGGTTCCCTTGGAACTATGGCTACACCTTC
CDR3aa: CASSEWFPWNYGYTF

j_gene: TRBJ1-2
abundance: -
d_gene: TRBD1
v_gene: TRBV19
CDR3nt: TGTGCCACTTCAGGGGGACAGGGGCTTTCCCTATATGGCTACACCTTC
CDR3aa: CATSGGQGLSLYGYTF

j_gene: TRBJ1-6
abundance: -
d_gene: TRBD1
v_gene: TRBV9
CDR3nt: TGTGCCAGCAGCCCTGGGGACAGCTCGAATTCACCCCTCCACTTT
CDR3aa: CASSPGDSSNSPLHF

j_gene: TRBJ2-2
abundance: -
d_gene: -
v_gene: TRBV28
CDR3nt: TGTGCCAGCAGCCCGGACTCAGCCTCCGGGGAGCTGTTTTTT
CDR3aa: CASSPDSASGELFF

j_gene: TRBJ2-5
abundance: -
d_gene: TRBD2
v_gene: TRBV27
CDR3nt: TGTGCCAGCAGTTTGACTAGCGGGGAATTGTACCAAGAGACCCAGTACTTC
CDR3aa: CASSLTSGELYQETQYF

j_gene: TRBJ2-3
abundance: -
d_gene: TRBD2
v_gene: TRBV15
CDR3nt: TGTGCCACCGCGGGGGGAGGGGAAGATACGCAGTATTTT
CDR3aa: CATAGGGEDTQYF

j_gene: TRBJ2-5
abundance: -
d_gene: TRBD1
v_gene: TRBV3-1/TRBV3-2
CDR3nt: TGTGCCAGCAGCCTCGGTTGGACAGGGGATGAGAAGACCCAGTACTTC
CDR3aa: CASSLGWTGDEKTQYF

j_gene: TRBJ1-6
abundance: once
d_gene: TRBD1
v_gene: TRBV28
CDR3nt: TGTGCCAGCAGTTTGCGGCAGGGGGATTCACCCCTCCACTTT
CDR3aa: CASSLRQGDSPLHF

j_gene: TRBJ1-1
abundance: -
d_gene: -
v_gene: TRBV29-1
CDR3nt: TGCAGCGGAAAACCGGGTCGGAACACTGAAGCTTTCTTT
CDR3aa: CSGKPGRNTEAFF

j_gene: TRBJ2-3
abundance: -
d_gene: TRBD1
v_gene: TRBV30
CDR3nt: TGTGCCTTCCAAGGGGGACAGCACACAGATACGCAGTATTTT
CDR3aa: CAFQGGQHTDTQYF

j_gene: TRBJ2-7
abundance: -
d_gene: TRBD1
v_gene: TRBV5-5
CDR3nt: TGTGCTAGCAGCTTGGGGGACAGGGGTTACGAGCAGTACTTC
CDR3aa: CASSLGDRGYEQYF

j_gene: TRBJ1-1
abundance: -
d_gene: -
v_gene: TRBV19
CDR3nt: TGTGCCAGTAAAGTAGTGGGGGCCACCTCTGGCACTGAAGCTTTCTTT
CDR3aa: CASKVVGATSGTEAFF

j_gene: TRBJ2-7
abundance: -
d_gene: -
v_gene: TRBV28
CDR3nt: TGTGCCAGCAGTTTCAGCGGACAAACCTACGAGCAGTACTTC
CDR3aa: CASSFSGQTYEQYF

j_gene: TRBJ1-6
abundance: -
d_gene: -
v_gene: TRBV6-1
CDR3nt: TGTGCCAGCAGTGAAGTGGATAATTCACCCCTCCACTTT
CDR3aa: CASSEVDNSPLHF

j_gene: TRBJ1-6
abundance: -
d_gene: -
v_gene: TRBV30
CDR3nt: TGTGCCTGGAGACGAGATGGTGATAATTCACCCCTCCACTTT
CDR3aa: CAWRRDGDNSPLHF

j_gene: TRBJ2-3
abundance: -
d_gene: TRBD1
v_gene: TRBV5-6
CDR3nt: TGTGCCAGCAGGGAAACGGACAGGGGTACAGATACGCAGTATTTT
CDR3aa: CASRETDRGTDTQYF

j_gene: TRBJ1-1
abundance: -
d_gene: TRBD1
v_gene: TRBV7-2
CDR3nt: TGTGCCAGCAGCTCGGGTAACAGGGGCACTGAAGCTTTCTTT
CDR3aa: CASSSGNRGTEAFF

j_gene: TRBJ1-5
abundance: -
d_gene: TRBD1
v_gene: TRBV2
CDR3nt: TGTGCCAGCAGCGTCGAGAACAGGGGATATAGCAATCAGCCCCAGCATTTT
CDR3aa: CASSVENRGYSNQPQHF

j_gene: TRBJ2-7
abundance: -
d_gene: -
v_gene: TRBV6-5
CDR3nt: TGTGCCAGCAGTTACGGGACCGGCCGGGCCGAGCAGTACTTC
CDR3aa: CASSYGTGRAEQYF

j_gene: TRBJ2-1
abundance: -
d_gene: TRBD1
v_gene: TRBV11-2
CDR3nt: TGTGCCAGCAGCTCCTACAGGGGGCTCAATGAGCAGTTCTTC
CDR3aa: CASSSYRGLNEQFF

j_gene: TRBJ2-2
abundance: -
d_gene: TRBD1
v_gene: TRBV19
CDR3nt: TGTGCCAGTAGGCCGGGACAGTCATTGACCGGGGAGCTGTTTTTT
CDR3aa: CASRPGQSLTGELFF

j_gene: TRBJ2-7
abundance: -
d_gene: -
v_gene: TRBV27
CDR3nt: TGTGCCAGCAGTTTAACGGCCATGAGGTCCCCCGGCTACGAGCAGTACTTC
CDR3aa: CASSLTAMRSPGYEQYF

j_gene: TRBJ1-6
abundance: -
d_gene: -
v_gene: TRBV29-1
CDR3nt: TGCAGCGCGTTGGCCTCGGGAAGCTCCTATAATTCACCCCTCCACTTT
CDR3aa: CSALASGSSYNSPLHF